Listed below are T cell receptor beta chains from one sample, sequenced in a study of blood T cell repertoires in COVID-19. The table came from immunoSEQ multiplex PCR; TCRdb's copy has only in-frame clones and leaves some out. The repertoire holds about 55,000 clones, with about 87% as singletons. What was sequenced was peripheral blood. The receptors come from a man aged 40-49 years with COVID-19, enrolled during active disease. CDR3s include the opening cysteine and the closing phenylalanine or tryptophan. D genes are given only for firm matches. Clone sizes are given selectively: once, few, many, or a class where the clone is expanded.

V gene,D gene,clone size,J gene,CDR3 length,CDR3 protein,CDR3 DNA
TRBV9,NA,NA,TRBJ1-2,13,CASSADTVYGYTF,TGTGCCAGCAGCGCGGACACCGTCTATGGCTACACCTTC
TRBV5-1,TRBD1,NA,TRBJ2-7,14,CASSPTGTGDEQYF,TGCGCCAGCAGCCCCACCGGGACAGGGGACGAGCAGTACTTC
TRBV25-1,TRBD2,NA,TRBJ2-1,14,CASRASGDYNEQFF,TGTGCCAGCAGAGCTAGCGGGGACTACAATGAGCAGTTCTTC
TRBV5-1,NA,NA,TRBJ2-5,13,CASSLQGQETQYF,TGCGCCAGCTCCTTACAGGGACAAGAGACCCAGTACTTC
TRBV19,TRBD1,NA,TRBJ1-5,15,CASSIKTGGNQPQHF,TGTGCCAGTAGTATAAAGACAGGGGGCAATCAGCCCCAGCATTTT
TRBV23-1,NA,NA,TRBJ1-6,19,CASSQSGGRGGSYNSPLHF,TGCGCCAGCAGTCAATCGGGGGGTAGGGGGGGCTCCTATAATTCACCCCTCCACTTT
TRBV10-1,NA,NA,TRBJ1-2,13,CASSPTGNYGYTF,TGCGCCAGCAGTCCTACAGGGAACTATGGCTACACCTTC
TRBV29-1,NA,few,TRBJ2-5,12,CSVEFIQETQYF,TGCAGCGTTGAGTTCATCCAAGAGACCCAGTACTTC
TRBV28,TRBD2,NA,TRBJ2-1,16,CASSSSTSGSRNEQFF,TGTGCCAGCAGCTCCTCCACTAGCGGGAGTAGGAATGAGCAGTTCTTC
TRBV12-3/TRBV12-4,TRBD1,few,TRBJ1-1,12,CASTDPGQGAFF,TGTGCCAGCACCGATCCGGGACAGGGGGCTTTCTTT
TRBV7-2,TRBD2,NA,TRBJ2-1,15,CASSSVAGVGNEQFF,TGTGCCAGCAGCTCCGTGGCGGGGGTGGGCAATGAGCAGTTCTTC
TRBV19,NA,NA,TRBJ1-5,16,CASQDRTPISNQPQHF,TGTGCCAGTCAGGACAGAACCCCCATTAGCAATCAGCCCCAGCATTTT
TRBV5-8,NA,NA,TRBJ2-7,15,CASSLWLRGSYEQYF,TGTGCCAGCAGCCTCTGGCTCCGTGGCTCCTACGAGCAGTACTTC
TRBV15,NA,NA,TRBJ2-5,14,CATSRGRAQETQYF,TGTGCCACCAGCAGGGGCAGGGCCCAAGAGACCCAGTACTTC